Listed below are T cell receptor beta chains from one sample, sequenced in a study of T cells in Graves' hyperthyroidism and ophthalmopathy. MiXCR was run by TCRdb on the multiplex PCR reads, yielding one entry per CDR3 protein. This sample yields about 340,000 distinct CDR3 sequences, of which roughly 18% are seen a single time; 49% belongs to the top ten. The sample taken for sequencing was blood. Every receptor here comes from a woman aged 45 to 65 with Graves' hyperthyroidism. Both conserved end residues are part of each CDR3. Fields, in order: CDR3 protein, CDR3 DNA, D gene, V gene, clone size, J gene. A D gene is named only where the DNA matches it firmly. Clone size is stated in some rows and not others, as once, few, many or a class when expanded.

cdr3_aa: CASSTRTADSYNEQFF
cdr3_nt: TGTGCCAGCAGCACGCGGACAGCGGACTCCTACAATGAGCAGTTCTTC
d_call: NA
v_call: TRBV6-8
clone_size: NA
j_call: TRBJ2-1

cdr3_aa: CASSMGDRSYNEQFF
cdr3_nt: TGTGCCAGTAGTATGGGGGACAGATCATACAATGAGCAGTTCTTC
d_call: TRBD1
v_call: TRBV19
clone_size: few
j_call: TRBJ2-1

cdr3_aa: CASSPREMESEAFF
cdr3_nt: TGTGCCAGCTCACCACGCGAAATGGAGAGTGAAGCTTTCTTT
d_call: NA
v_call: TRBV18
clone_size: many
j_call: TRBJ1-1

cdr3_aa: CASSNYGEKLFF
cdr3_nt: TGTGCCAGCAGTAACTATGGAGAAAAACTGTTTTTT
d_call: NA
v_call: TRBV12-3/TRBV12-4
clone_size: many
j_call: TRBJ1-4

cdr3_aa: CASSLVVEDTQYF
cdr3_nt: TGCGCCAGCAGCTTGGTAGTTGAAGATACGCAGTATTTT
d_call: NA
v_call: TRBV5-1
clone_size: NA
j_call: TRBJ2-3

cdr3_aa: CASSYAGGVDTQYF
cdr3_nt: TGTGCCAGCAGTTACGCGGGAGGGGTAGATACGCAGTATTTT
d_call: TRBD2
v_call: TRBV6-5
clone_size: NA
j_call: TRBJ2-3

cdr3_aa: CASMGTGRHYGYTF
cdr3_nt: TGTGCCAGCATGGGGACAGGTCGACACTATGGCTACACCTTC
d_call: TRBD1
v_call: TRBV2
clone_size: many
j_call: TRBJ1-2

cdr3_aa: CASSLGLGADTQYF
cdr3_nt: TGTGCCAGCAGCTTAGGCCTAGGCGCAGATACGCAGTATTTT
d_call: NA
v_call: TRBV13
clone_size: many
j_call: TRBJ2-3

cdr3_aa: CASSFVRSSLGIEAFF
cdr3_nt: TGTGCCAGCAGTTTCGTTCGATCCTCCCTAGGGATTGAAGCTTTCTTT
d_call: NA
v_call: TRBV28
clone_size: many
j_call: TRBJ1-1

cdr3_aa: CASSAGLAGENSYNEQFF
cdr3_nt: TGCGCCAGCAGCGCAGGACTAGCGGGAGAAAACTCCTACAATGAGCAGTTCTTC
d_call: TRBD2
v_call: TRBV5-1
clone_size: few
j_call: TRBJ2-1

cdr3_aa: CASSPLRDGWVNTIYF
cdr3_nt: TGTGCCAGCAGCCCACTCCGGGACGGATGGGTAAACACCATATATTTT
d_call: NA
v_call: TRBV28
clone_size: few
j_call: TRBJ1-3

cdr3_aa: CAWSTRKRTTGELFF
cdr3_nt: TGTGCCTGGAGTACTCGTAAGCGGACCACCGGGGAGCTGTTTTTT
d_call: NA
v_call: TRBV30
clone_size: NA
j_call: TRBJ2-2

cdr3_aa: CASSLQGKGGNQPQHF
cdr3_nt: TGTGCCAGCAGCTTACAGGGGAAGGGTGGCAATCAGCCCCAGCATTTT
d_call: TRBD1
v_call: TRBV14
clone_size: NA
j_call: TRBJ1-5

cdr3_aa: CASSLGGRSYTF
cdr3_nt: TGTGCCAGCAGTCTTGGGGGGCGAAGCTACACCTTC
d_call: NA
v_call: TRBV12-3/TRBV12-4
clone_size: many
j_call: TRBJ1-2

cdr3_aa: CASSGGQGATEAFF
cdr3_nt: TGTGCCAGCAGCGGGGGGCAGGGCGCCACTGAAGCTTTCTTT
d_call: NA
v_call: TRBV9
clone_size: many
j_call: TRBJ1-1

cdr3_aa: CASSTGTGITNTEAFF
cdr3_nt: TGTGCCAGCAGTACCGGGACAGGGATAACGAACACTGAAGCTTTCTTT
d_call: TRBD1
v_call: TRBV6-1
clone_size: many
j_call: TRBJ1-1

cdr3_aa: CASRDRGSGNTIYF
cdr3_nt: TGTGCCAGCAGGGATAGGGGTTCGGGAAACACCATATATTTT
d_call: NA
v_call: TRBV2
clone_size: few
j_call: TRBJ1-3

cdr3_aa: CASSFDKVSEAFF
cdr3_nt: TGTGCCAGCAGTTTTGATAAGGTGTCTGAAGCTTTCTTT
d_call: NA
v_call: TRBV12-3/TRBV12-4
clone_size: NA
j_call: TRBJ1-1

cdr3_aa: CASSLQAGGWDSPLHF
cdr3_nt: TGTGCCAGCAGCCTCCAGGCAGGGGGCTGGGATTCACCCCTCCACTTT
d_call: TRBD1
v_call: TRBV5-6
clone_size: NA
j_call: TRBJ1-6

cdr3_aa: CAISVKSSSTDTQYF
cdr3_nt: TGTGCCATCAGTGTTAAGAGTTCTAGCACAGATACGCAGTATTTT
d_call: NA
v_call: TRBV10-3
clone_size: once
j_call: TRBJ2-3

cdr3_aa: CSAISLNTEAFF
cdr3_nt: TGCAGTGCTATTTCCCTAAACACTGAAGCTTTCTTT
d_call: NA
v_call: TRBV20-1
clone_size: many
j_call: TRBJ1-1

cdr3_aa: CASSYSSSGLHF
cdr3_nt: TGTGCCAGCAGTTACTCGAGCTCAGGTTTACATTTT
d_call: NA
v_call: TRBV6-2/TRBV6-3
clone_size: NA
j_call: TRBJ1-5

cdr3_aa: CASSLSQGAGTDTQYF
cdr3_nt: TGTGCCAGCAGTTTATCGCAGGGGGCCGGCACAGATACGCAGTATTTT
d_call: TRBD1
v_call: TRBV28
clone_size: many
j_call: TRBJ2-3

cdr3_aa: CAWSVSAGYRTTLYGEPFF
cdr3_nt: TGTGCCTGGAGTGTATCGGCGGGCTACCGTACCACCTTATACGGGGAGCCGTTTTTT
d_call: NA
v_call: TRBV30
clone_size: few
j_call: TRBJ2-2

cdr3_aa: CSVSNDLYNEQFF
cdr3_nt: TGCAGCGTCTCCAATGACCTCTACAATGAGCAGTTCTTC
d_call: NA
v_call: TRBV29-1
clone_size: many
j_call: TRBJ2-1

cdr3_aa: CSVEDPGMGNTEAFF
cdr3_nt: TGCAGCGTTGAAGACCCCGGGATGGGAAACACTGAAGCTTTCTTT
d_call: NA
v_call: TRBV29-1
clone_size: few
j_call: TRBJ1-1

cdr3_aa: CAWSLKRNEQFF
cdr3_nt: TGTGCCTGGAGTTTGAAGAGGAATGAGCAGTTCTTC
d_call: NA
v_call: TRBV30
clone_size: NA
j_call: TRBJ2-1

cdr3_aa: CASSLIAGASLNEQFF
cdr3_nt: TGTGCCAGCAGCTTAATAGCGGGGGCCTCGTTGAATGAGCAGTTCTTC
d_call: TRBD2
v_call: TRBV7-3
clone_size: NA
j_call: TRBJ2-1

cdr3_aa: CASSATSGRSDEQFF
cdr3_nt: TGTGCCAGCAGTGCGACTAGCGGGAGGTCGGATGAGCAGTTCTTC
d_call: TRBD2
v_call: TRBV28
clone_size: few
j_call: TRBJ2-1

cdr3_aa: CASTTGRTNEKLFF
cdr3_nt: TGTGCCAGCACCACAGGGCGTACTAATGAAAAACTGTTTTTT
d_call: NA
v_call: TRBV2
clone_size: many
j_call: TRBJ1-4

cdr3_aa: CASSISRGNPYEQYF
cdr3_nt: TGTGCCAGTAGTATCTCCCGAGGCAACCCGTACGAGCAGTACTTC
d_call: NA
v_call: TRBV19
clone_size: NA
j_call: TRBJ2-7

cdr3_aa: CASSRLASYNEQFF
cdr3_nt: TGTGCCAGCAGTCGACTAGCCTCCTACAATGAGCAGTTCTTC
d_call: TRBD2
v_call: TRBV28
clone_size: many
j_call: TRBJ2-1

cdr3_aa: CASSSTQGSVGYTF
cdr3_nt: TGCGCCAGCAGCTCCACACAGGGGTCCGTTGGCTACACCTTC
d_call: TRBD1
v_call: TRBV5-1
clone_size: many
j_call: TRBJ1-2

cdr3_aa: CASSREGLQETQYF
cdr3_nt: TGCGCCAGCAGCCGGGAGGGGCTCCAAGAGACCCAGTACTTC
d_call: TRBD2
v_call: TRBV5-1
clone_size: few
j_call: TRBJ2-5

cdr3_aa: CASSLTVGKTGELFF
cdr3_nt: TGTGCCAGCAGTCTGACAGTAGGAAAGACCGGGGAGCTGTTTTTT
d_call: NA
v_call: TRBV27
clone_size: NA
j_call: TRBJ2-2

cdr3_aa: CASSQLEGTSYNEQFF
cdr3_nt: TGCGCCAGCAGCCAACTGGAAGGGACATCCTACAATGAGCAGTTCTTC
d_call: NA
v_call: TRBV4-1
clone_size: NA
j_call: TRBJ2-1

cdr3_aa: CASSLVGGLNSPLHF
cdr3_nt: TGTGCCAGCAGCTTGGTAGGGGGTCTCAATTCACCCCTCCACTTT
d_call: NA
v_call: TRBV7-9
clone_size: few
j_call: TRBJ1-6

cdr3_aa: CASSLEGIYGYTF
cdr3_nt: TGTGCCAGCAGCTTAGAGGGGATCTATGGCTACACCTTC
d_call: NA
v_call: TRBV11-2
clone_size: many
j_call: TRBJ1-2

cdr3_aa: CASSQDAEAFF
cdr3_nt: TGTGCCAGCAGCCAAGATGCTGAAGCTTTCTTT
d_call: NA
v_call: TRBV3-1
clone_size: many
j_call: TRBJ1-1

cdr3_aa: CASSSGLGAEAFF
cdr3_nt: TGTGCCAGCAGCTCAGGGTTGGGAGCTGAAGCTTTCTTT
d_call: NA
v_call: TRBV7-9
clone_size: NA
j_call: TRBJ1-1

cdr3_aa: CASSLGRTEAFF
cdr3_nt: TGTGCCAGCAGCTTAGGGAGGACTGAAGCTTTCTTT
d_call: NA
v_call: TRBV7-9
clone_size: many
j_call: TRBJ1-1

cdr3_aa: CASSQDGLLGNTIYF
cdr3_nt: TGTGCCAGCAGCCAAGATGGCTTACTTGGGAACACCATATATTTT
d_call: NA
v_call: TRBV3-1
clone_size: many
j_call: TRBJ1-3

cdr3_aa: CASSRGTAFPGYTF
cdr3_nt: TGTGCCAGCAGCCGGGGGACAGCTTTTCCTGGCTACACCTTC
d_call: TRBD1
v_call: TRBV7-6
clone_size: NA
j_call: TRBJ1-2

cdr3_aa: CASRGVADTGELFF
cdr3_nt: TGTGCCAGCAGAGGGGTTGCGGACACCGGGGAGCTGTTTTTT
d_call: NA
v_call: TRBV2
clone_size: many
j_call: TRBJ2-2

cdr3_aa: CASSPRWQGALDTEAFF
cdr3_nt: TGTGCCAGCAGCCCCCGATGGCAGGGGGCTCTGGACACTGAAGCTTTCTTT
d_call: TRBD1
v_call: TRBV7-6
clone_size: few
j_call: TRBJ1-1

cdr3_aa: CASSFGHESYNEQFF
cdr3_nt: TGCGCCAGCAGCTTCGGTCACGAATCCTACAATGAGCAGTTCTTC
d_call: NA
v_call: TRBV5-1
clone_size: many
j_call: TRBJ2-1

cdr3_aa: CASGLGSGYNEQFF
cdr3_nt: TGTGCTAGTGGTTTGGGTAGCGGGTACAATGAGCAGTTCTTC
d_call: TRBD2
v_call: TRBV12-5
clone_size: NA
j_call: TRBJ2-1

cdr3_aa: CASGRQSGANVLTF
cdr3_nt: TGCGCCAGCGGGCGGCAGTCTGGGGCCAACGTCCTGACTTTC
d_call: NA
v_call: TRBV5-1
clone_size: few
j_call: TRBJ2-6

cdr3_aa: CATSDGGAGEGFREQFF
cdr3_nt: TGTGCCACCTCTGACGGGGGCGCAGGGGAGGGTTTCCGGGAGCAGTTCTTC
d_call: NA
v_call: TRBV2
clone_size: NA
j_call: TRBJ2-1

cdr3_aa: CASSRVSGKQPQHF
cdr3_nt: TGTGCCAGCTCACGGGTCTCGGGGAAGCAGCCCCAGCATTTT
d_call: NA
v_call: TRBV18
clone_size: few
j_call: TRBJ1-5